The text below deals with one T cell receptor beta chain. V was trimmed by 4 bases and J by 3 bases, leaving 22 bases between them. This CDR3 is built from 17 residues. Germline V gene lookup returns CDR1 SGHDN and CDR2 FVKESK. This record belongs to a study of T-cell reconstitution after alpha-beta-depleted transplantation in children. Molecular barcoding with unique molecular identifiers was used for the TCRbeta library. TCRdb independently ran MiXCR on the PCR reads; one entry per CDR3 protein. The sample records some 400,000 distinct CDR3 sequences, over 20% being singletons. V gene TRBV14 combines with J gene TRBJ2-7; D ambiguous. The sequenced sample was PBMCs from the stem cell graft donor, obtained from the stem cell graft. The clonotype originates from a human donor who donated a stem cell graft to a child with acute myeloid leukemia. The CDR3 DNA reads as TGTGCCAGCAGCCGAAGATCCCGCTTGGGTAGTGACTACGAGCAGTACTTC. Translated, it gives CASSRRSRLGSDYEQYF.